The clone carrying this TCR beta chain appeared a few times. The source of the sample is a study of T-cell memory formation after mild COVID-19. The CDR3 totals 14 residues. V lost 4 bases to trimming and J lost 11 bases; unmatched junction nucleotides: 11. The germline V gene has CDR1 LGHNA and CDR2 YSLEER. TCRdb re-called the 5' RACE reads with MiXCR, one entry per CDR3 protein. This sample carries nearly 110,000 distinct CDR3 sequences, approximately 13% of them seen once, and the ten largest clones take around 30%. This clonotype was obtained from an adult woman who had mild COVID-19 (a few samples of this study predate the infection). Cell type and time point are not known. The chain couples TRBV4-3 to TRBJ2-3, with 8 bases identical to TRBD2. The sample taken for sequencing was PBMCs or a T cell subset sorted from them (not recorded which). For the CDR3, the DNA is TGCGCCAGCAGCCCTCTGAGCGGGAGTCCACAGCAGTATTTT. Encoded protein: CASSPLSGSPQQYF.